Ten or more counts support the clone carrying this TCR beta chain. Antigen: not known. This sample was taken from a study of response to subunit inactivated influenza vaccine. TCRdb independently ran MiXCR on the RT-PCR reads; one entry per CDR3 protein. The sample gives about 170,000 distinct CDR3 sequences, approximately 12% of which show up once; roughly 36% is in the top ten. Study observations and caveats: Authors suggested each seasonal influenza vaccination recruits few new T cells.

The CDR3 runs 15 residues. Germline V gene sequence: CDR1 SEHNR, CDR2 FQNEAQ (reference sequence). Trimming left V 5 bases short and J 6 bases short, with 17 bases between. The TCR comes from a man aged 50-75 years who received an inactivated influenza vaccine. The sample here was CD8+ T cells sorted from PBMCs, taken about 23 months after vaccination. This chain connects TRBV7-9 to TRBJ2-1, with D possibly being TRBD2 (5 bases). CDR3 DNA sequence: TGTGCCAGCAGCCCACCAGGACCGAGCGGCAATGAGCAGTTCTTC. Translating it yields CASSPPGPSGNEQFF.